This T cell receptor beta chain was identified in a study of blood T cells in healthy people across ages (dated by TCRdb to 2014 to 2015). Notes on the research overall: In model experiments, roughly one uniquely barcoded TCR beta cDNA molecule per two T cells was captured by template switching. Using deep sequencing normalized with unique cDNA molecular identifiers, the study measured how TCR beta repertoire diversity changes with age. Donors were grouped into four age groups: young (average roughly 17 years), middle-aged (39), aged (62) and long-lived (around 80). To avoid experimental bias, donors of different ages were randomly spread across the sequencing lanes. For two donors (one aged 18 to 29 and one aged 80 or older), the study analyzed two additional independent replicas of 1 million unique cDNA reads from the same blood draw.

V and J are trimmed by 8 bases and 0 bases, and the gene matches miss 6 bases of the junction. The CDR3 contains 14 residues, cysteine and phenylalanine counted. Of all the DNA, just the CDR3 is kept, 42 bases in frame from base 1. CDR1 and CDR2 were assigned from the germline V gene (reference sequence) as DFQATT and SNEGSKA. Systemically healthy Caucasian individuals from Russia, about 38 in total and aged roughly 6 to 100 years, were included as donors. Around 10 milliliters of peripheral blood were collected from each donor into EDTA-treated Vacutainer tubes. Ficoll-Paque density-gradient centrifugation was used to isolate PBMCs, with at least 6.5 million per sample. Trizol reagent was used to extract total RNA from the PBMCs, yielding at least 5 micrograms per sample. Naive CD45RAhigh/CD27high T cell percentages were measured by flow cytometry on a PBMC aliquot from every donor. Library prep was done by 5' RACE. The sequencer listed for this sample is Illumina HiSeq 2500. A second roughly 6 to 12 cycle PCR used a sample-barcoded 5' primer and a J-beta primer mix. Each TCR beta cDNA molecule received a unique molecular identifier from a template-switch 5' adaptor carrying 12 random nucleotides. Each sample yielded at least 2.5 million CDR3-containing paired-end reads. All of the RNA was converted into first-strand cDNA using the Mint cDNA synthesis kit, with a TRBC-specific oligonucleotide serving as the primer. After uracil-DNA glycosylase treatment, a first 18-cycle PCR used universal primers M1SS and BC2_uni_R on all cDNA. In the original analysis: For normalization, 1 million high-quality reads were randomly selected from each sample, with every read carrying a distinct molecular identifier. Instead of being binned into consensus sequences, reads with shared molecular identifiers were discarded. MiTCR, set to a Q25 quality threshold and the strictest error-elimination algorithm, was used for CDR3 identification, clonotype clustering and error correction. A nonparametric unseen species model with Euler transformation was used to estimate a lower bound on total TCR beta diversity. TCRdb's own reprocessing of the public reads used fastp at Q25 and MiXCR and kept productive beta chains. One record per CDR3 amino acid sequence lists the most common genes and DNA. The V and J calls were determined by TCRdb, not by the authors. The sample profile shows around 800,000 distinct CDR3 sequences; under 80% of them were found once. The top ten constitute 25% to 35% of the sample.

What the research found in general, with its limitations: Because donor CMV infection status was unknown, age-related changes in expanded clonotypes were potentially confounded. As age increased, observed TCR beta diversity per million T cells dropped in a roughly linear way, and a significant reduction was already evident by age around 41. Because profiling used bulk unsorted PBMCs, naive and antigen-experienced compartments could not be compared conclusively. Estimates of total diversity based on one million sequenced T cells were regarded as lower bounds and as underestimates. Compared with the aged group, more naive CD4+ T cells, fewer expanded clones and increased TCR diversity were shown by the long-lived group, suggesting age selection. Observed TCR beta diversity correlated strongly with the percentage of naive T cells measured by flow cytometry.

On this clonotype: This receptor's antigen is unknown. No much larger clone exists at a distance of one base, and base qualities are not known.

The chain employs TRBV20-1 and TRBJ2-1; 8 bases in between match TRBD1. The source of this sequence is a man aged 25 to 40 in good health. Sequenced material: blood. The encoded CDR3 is CSHPGTGSYNEQFF. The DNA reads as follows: TGCAGTCACCCTGGGACAGGCTCCTACAATGAGCAGTTCTTC.